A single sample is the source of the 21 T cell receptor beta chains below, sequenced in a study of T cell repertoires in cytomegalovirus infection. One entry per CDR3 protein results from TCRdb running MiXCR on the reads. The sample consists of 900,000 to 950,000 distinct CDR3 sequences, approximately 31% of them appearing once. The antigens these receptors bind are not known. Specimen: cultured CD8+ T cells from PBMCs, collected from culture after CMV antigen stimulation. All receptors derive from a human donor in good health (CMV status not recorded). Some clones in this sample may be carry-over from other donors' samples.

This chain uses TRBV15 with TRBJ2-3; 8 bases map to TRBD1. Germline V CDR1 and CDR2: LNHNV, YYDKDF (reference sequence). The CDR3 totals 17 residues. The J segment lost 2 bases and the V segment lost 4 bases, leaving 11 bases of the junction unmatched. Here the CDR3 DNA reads TGTGCCACCAGCATGCTCCTTAGGGACAGGTACACAGATACGCAGTATTTT. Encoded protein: CATSMLLRDRYTDTQYF.

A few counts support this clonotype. CDR3 sequence (DNA): TGTGCCAGTCAAAGCGGGGATAGCTCCTACGAGCAGTACGTC. Its translation: CASQSGDSSYEQYV. The chain combines TRBV28 with TRBJ2-7, with TRBD2 matching 7 bases. V lost 9 bases to trimming and J lost 0 bases; unmatched junction nucleotides: 8. The germline V gene encodes CDR1 MDHEN and CDR2 SYDVKM. CDR3 length equals 14 residues.

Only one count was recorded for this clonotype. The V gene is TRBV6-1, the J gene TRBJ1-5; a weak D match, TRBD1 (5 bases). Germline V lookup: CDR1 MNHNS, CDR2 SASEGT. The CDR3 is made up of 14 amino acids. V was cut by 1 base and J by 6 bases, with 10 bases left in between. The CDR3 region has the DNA TGTGCCAGCAGTGAAGGGGGGATCTCTCAGCCCCAGCATTTT. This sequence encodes CASSEGGISQPQHF.

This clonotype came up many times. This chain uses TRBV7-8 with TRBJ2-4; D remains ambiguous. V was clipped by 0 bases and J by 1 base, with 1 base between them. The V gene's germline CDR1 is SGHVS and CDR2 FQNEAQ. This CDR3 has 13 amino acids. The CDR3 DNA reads TGTGCCAGCAGCTTAGCGGCCAAAAACATTCAGTACTTC. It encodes CASSLAAKNIQYF.

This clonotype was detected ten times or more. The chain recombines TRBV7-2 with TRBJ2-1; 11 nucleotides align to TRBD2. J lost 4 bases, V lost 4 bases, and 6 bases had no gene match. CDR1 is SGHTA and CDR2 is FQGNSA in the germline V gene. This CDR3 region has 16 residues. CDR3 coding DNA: TGTGCCAGCAGCTCTCGGACTAGCGGGTATTACAATGAGCAGTTCTTC. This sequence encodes CASSSRTSGYYNEQFF.

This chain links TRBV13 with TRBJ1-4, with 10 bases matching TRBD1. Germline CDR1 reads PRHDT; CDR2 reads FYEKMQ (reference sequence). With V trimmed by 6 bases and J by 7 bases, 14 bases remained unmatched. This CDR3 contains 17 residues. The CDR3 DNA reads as TGTGCCAGCAGGATTTTAGGCGACAGGGGGCGAAGTGAAAAACTGTTTTTT. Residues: CASRILGDRGRSEKLFF.

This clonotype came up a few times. CDR3: CASSSPQGAVTGELFF. As DNA, the CDR3 is TGTGCCAGCAGCTCGCCCCAGGGGGCGGTCACCGGGGAGCTGTTTTTT. The rearrangement joins TRBV7-9 to TRBJ2-2; 8 bases are a match to TRBD1. Germline lookup yields CDR1 SEHNR and CDR2 FQNEAQ (reference sequence). V gave up 4 bases and J gave up 4 bases; unmatched junction bases: 8. The CDR3 is 16 residues long.

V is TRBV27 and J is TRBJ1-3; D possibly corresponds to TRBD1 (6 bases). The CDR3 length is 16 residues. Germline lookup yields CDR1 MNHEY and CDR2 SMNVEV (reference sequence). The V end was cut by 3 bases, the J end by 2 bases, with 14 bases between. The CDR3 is CASSFLPGVPGNTIYF. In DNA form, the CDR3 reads TGTGCCAGCAGTTTTCTGCCAGGGGTGCCTGGAAACACCATATATTTT.

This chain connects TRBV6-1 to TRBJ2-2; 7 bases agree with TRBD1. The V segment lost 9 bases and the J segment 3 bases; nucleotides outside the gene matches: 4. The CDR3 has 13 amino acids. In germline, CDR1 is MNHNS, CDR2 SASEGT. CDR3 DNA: TGTGCCAGTCCGGGACAGTACACCGGGGAGCTGTTTTTT. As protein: CASPGQYTGELFF.

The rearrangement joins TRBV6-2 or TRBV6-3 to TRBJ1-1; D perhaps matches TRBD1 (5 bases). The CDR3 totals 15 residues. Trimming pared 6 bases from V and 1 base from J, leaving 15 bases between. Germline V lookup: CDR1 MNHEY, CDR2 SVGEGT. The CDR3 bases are TGTGCCAGCAGCCCCCTCGGGGGGAGGAACACTGAAGCTTTCTTT. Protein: CASSPLGGRNTEAFF.

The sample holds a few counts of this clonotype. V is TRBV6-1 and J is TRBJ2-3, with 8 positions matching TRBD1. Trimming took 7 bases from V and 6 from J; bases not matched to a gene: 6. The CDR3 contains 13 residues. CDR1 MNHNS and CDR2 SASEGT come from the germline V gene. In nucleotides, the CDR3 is TGTGCCAGCATGGACAGGGTGGAGGATACGCAGTATTTT. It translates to CASMDRVEDTQYF.

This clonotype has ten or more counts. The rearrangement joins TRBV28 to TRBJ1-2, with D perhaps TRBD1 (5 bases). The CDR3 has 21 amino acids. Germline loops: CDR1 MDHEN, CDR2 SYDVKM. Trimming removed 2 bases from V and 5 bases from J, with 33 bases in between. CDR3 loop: CASSLSSGTGQYRWSFYGYTF. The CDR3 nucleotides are TGTGCCAGCAGTTTAAGTTCAGGAACAGGACAATACCGTTGGAGTTTTTATGGCTACACCTTC.

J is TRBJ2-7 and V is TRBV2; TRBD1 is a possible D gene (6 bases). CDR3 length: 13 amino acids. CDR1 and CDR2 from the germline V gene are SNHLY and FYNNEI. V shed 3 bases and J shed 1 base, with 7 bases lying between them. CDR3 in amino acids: CASSDQGSYEQYV. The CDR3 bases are TGTGCCAGCAGTGACCAGGGGTCCTACGAGCAGTACGTC.

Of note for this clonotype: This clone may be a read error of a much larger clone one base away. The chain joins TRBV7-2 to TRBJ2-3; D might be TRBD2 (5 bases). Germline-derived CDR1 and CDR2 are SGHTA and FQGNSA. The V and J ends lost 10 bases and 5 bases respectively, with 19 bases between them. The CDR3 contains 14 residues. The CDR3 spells CANSRDAEGDTQYF. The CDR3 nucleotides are TGTGCCAACAGTCGCGACGCCGAGGGAGATACGCAGTATTTT.

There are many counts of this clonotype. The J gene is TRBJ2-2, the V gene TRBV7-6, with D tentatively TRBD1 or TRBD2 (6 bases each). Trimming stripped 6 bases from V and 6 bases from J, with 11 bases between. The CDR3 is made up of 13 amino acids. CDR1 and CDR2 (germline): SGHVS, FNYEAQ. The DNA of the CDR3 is TGTGCCAGCAGTCAGAGGGGGGCCGGGGAGCTGTTTTTT. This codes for CASSQRGAGELFF.

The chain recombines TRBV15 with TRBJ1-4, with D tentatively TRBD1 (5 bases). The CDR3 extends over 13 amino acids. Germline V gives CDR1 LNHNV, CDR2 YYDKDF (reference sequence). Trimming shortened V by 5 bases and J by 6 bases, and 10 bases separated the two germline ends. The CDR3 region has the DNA TGTGCCACCAGCGGCGGGACGGATGAAAAACTGTTTTTT. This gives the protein CATSGGTDEKLFF.

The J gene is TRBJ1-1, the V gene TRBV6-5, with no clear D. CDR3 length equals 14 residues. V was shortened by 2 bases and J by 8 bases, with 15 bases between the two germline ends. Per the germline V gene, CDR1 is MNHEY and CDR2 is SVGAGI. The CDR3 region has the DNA TGTGCCAGCAGTTACCCCGGGATAGCGCGAGAAGCTTTCTTT. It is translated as CASSYPGIAREAFF.

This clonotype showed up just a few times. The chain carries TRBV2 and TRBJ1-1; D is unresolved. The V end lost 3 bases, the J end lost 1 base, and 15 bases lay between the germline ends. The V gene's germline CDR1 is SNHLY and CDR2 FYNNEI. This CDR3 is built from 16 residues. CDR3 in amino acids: CASSDWAERPNTEAFF. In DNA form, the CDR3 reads TGTGCCAGCAGTGATTGGGCAGAGAGACCGAACACTGAAGCTTTCTTT. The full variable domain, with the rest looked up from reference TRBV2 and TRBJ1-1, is EPEVTQTPSHQVTQMGQEVILRCVPISNHLYFYWYRQILGQKVEFLVSFYNNEISEKSEIFDDQFSVERPDGSNFTLKIRSTKLEDSAMYFCASSDWAERPNTEAFFGQGTRLTVV.

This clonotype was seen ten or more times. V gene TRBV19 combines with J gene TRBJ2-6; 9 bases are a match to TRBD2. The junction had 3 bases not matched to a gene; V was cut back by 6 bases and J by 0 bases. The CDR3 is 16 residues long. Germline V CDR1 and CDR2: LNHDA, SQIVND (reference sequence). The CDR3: CASSLAGHSGANVLTF. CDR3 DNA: TGTGCCAGTAGCCTAGCGGGACACTCTGGGGCCAACGTCCTGACTTTC. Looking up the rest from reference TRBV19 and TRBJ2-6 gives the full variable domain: DGGITQSPKYLFRKEGQNVTLSCEQNLNHDAMYWYRQDPGQGLRLIYYSQIVNDFQKGDIAEGYSVSREKKESFPLTVTSAQKNPTAFYLCASSLAGHSGANVLTFGAGSRLTVL.

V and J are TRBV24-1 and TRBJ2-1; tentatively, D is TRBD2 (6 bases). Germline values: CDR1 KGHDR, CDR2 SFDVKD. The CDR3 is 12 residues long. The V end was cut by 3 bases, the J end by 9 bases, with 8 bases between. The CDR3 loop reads CATSDGTSEQFF. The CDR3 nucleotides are TGTGCCACCAGTGATGGGACTTCTGAGCAGTTCTTC.

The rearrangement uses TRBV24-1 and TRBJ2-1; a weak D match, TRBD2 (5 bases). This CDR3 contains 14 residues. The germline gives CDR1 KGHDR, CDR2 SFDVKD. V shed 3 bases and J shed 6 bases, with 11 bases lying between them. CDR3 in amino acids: CATSDPPSGNEQFF. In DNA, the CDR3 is TGTGCCACCAGTGATCCCCCAAGCGGCAATGAGCAGTTCTTC.